These T cell receptor beta chains were read from a single sample in a study of T-cell memory formation after mild COVID-19. MiXCR, run by TCRdb on the 5' RACE reads, gives a single entry per CDR3 protein. The data contain some 410,000 distinct CDR3 sequences, around a quarter of them singletons. The sample comprised PBMCs or a T cell subset sorted from them (not recorded which). These receptor sequences come from an adult woman who had mild COVID-19 (a few samples of this study predate the infection). Cell type and time point are not known. Each CDR3 is given with its conserved first and last residue. The D gene is left open where the match is weak. Size tells how often a clone was seen (once, few, many) or the class of an expanded clone, and some rows leave it out.

J gene,clone size,D gene,CDR3 length,V gene,CDR3 DNA,CDR3 protein
TRBJ2-6,-,TRBD2,16,TRBV12-3/TRBV12-4,TGTGCCAGCAGAATAGCGGGATCCTCTGGGGCCAACGTCCTGACTTTC,CASRIAGSSGANVLTF
TRBJ2-3,-,TRBD2,14,TRBV7-2,TGTGCCAGCAGCAATCGGACTAGCGGACCTAGGGAGTATTTT,CASSNRTSGPREYF
TRBJ2-7,few,-,12,TRBV7-9,TGTGCCAGCAGCTTAAGCTTGTACGAGCAGTACTTC,CASSLSLYEQYF
TRBJ2-7,few,-,13,TRBV27,TGTGCCAGCAGAGGGGACAAATCCTACGAGCAGTACTTC,CASRGDKSYEQYF
TRBJ2-7,many,TRBD1,13,TRBV7-9,TGTGCCAGCAGCCGTGGACAGGGACACGAGCAGTACTTC,CASSRGQGHEQYF
TRBJ2-7,-,TRBD1,15,TRBV7-9,TGTGCCAGCATTAGCATCGGACAGGGCTTCTACGAGCAGTACTTC,CASISIGQGFYEQYF
TRBJ1-1,once,-,15,TRBV20-1,TGCAGTGCTAGAGGGGGGGTAACCCCGGACCCTGAAGCTTTCTTT,CSARGGVTPDPEAFF
TRBJ2-5,-,TRBD1,15,TRBV29-1,TGCAGCGTTGAAGACCTACAGGGGCTCCAAGAGACCCAGTACTTC,CSVEDLQGLQETQYF
TRBJ2-7,-,TRBD2,15,TRBV5-6,TGTGCCAGCAGCTTGGTGATAGCGGGGACCTACGAGCAGTACTTC,CASSLVIAGTYEQYF
TRBJ2-2,few,TRBD2,16,TRBV20-1,TGCAGTGCTAGAGACGGGACTAGCGGAGAATCCGGGGAGCTGTTTTTT,CSARDGTSGESGELFF
TRBJ2-2,few,TRBD2,17,TRBV5-5,TGTGCCAGCAGCCCAGATTCGACTAGCGGGAGTCCTGGGGAGCTGTTTTTT,CASSPDSTSGSPGELFF
TRBJ1-2,-,-,11,TRBV20-1,TGCAGTGCTAGTTCAGGTTATGGCTACACCTTC,CSASSGYGYTF
TRBJ1-2,-,-,15,TRBV12-3/TRBV12-4,TGTGCCAGCACCCCTCTTGGCAGTCTCTATGAAGGCTACACCTTC,CASTPLGSLYEGYTF
TRBJ1-2,-,-,12,TRBV4-2,TGTGCCAGCAGCCAAGATGGATTTGGCTACACCTTC,CASSQDGFGYTF
TRBJ2-5,few,TRBD2,15,TRBV5-6,TGTGCCAGCAGCGCCATGACTAGCGGGAAAGAGACCCAGTACTTC,CASSAMTSGKETQYF
TRBJ2-1,-,TRBD2,15,TRBV12-3/TRBV12-4,TGTGCCAGCAGTGCCAGCGGGGGCGCTTACAATGAGCAGTTCTTC,CASSASGGAYNEQFF
TRBJ2-2,few,TRBD2,17,TRBV24-1,TGTGCCACCAGTGCGATTGGGATAGCGGGAGACGCCGGGGAGCTGTTTTTT,CATSAIGIAGDAGELFF
TRBJ2-3,-,TRBD2,14,TRBV25-1,TGTGCCAGCAGTACGGCGGGAGGGTCAAATACGCAGTATTTT,CASSTAGGSNTQYF
TRBJ2-1,few,-,14,TRBV4-1,TGCGCCAGCAGCCAAGATCCTTTTGCGAATGAGCAGTTCTTC,CASSQDPFANEQFF
TRBJ1-1,few,-,13,TRBV4-1,TGCGCCAGCAGCCAAGATGGGGAGGGGGAAGCTTTCTTT,CASSQDGEGEAFF
TRBJ2-3,-,-,14,TRBV5-1,TGCGCCAGCAGTTGGGACTTTTACACAGATACGCAGTATTTT,CASSWDFYTDTQYF
TRBJ1-1,few,-,13,TRBV6-4,TGTGCCAGCAGTGACGACAGGAGCACTGAAGCTTTCTTT,CASSDDRSTEAFF
TRBJ1-2,-,-,16,TRBV12-3/TRBV12-4,TGTGCCAGCAGTTTCTTGTTCCTAGAGTCGGGCTATGGCTACACCTTC,CASSFLFLESGYGYTF
TRBJ1-1,few,-,15,TRBV6-6,TGTGCCAGCAGAGACCCTCGTGGGTCGGGCACTGAAGCTTTCTTT,CASRDPRGSGTEAFF
TRBJ1-3,-,-,16,TRBV10-3,TGTGCCATCAGTGAGTCTGGGGAGCCCTCCGGAAACACCATATATTTT,CAISESGEPSGNTIYF
TRBJ2-3,-,-,17,TRBV9,TGTGCCAGCAGCCCCCTTGGCCTGTTGAGCTCCACAGATACGCAGTATTTT,CASSPLGLLSSTDTQYF
TRBJ2-1,many,-,15,TRBV6-5,TGTGCCAGCAGTTACTCGGGGGTCACCTACAATGAGCAGTTCTTC,CASSYSGVTYNEQFF
TRBJ2-5,-,-,15,TRBV21-1,-,CAGVGAGASQETQYF
TRBJ1-2,once,-,12,TRBV24-1,TGTGCCACCGAGGACACCAGCTATGGCTACACCTTC,CATEDTSYGYTF
TRBJ1-2,few,TRBD1,13,TRBV19,TGTGCCAGCCTTGGACAGGGGAACTATGGCTACACCTTC,CASLGQGNYGYTF
TRBJ2-7,few,-,14,TRBV27,TGTGCCAGCAGATCCCTCAGGGACTCCTACGAGCAGTACTTC,CASRSLRDSYEQYF
TRBJ2-3,-,-,13,TRBV20-1,TGCAGTGCTAACGGGGGAAGCACAGATACGCAGTATTTT,CSANGGSTDTQYF
TRBJ1-1,-,-,17,TRBV6-5,TGTGCCAGCAGTGACGGCCGATGGATGGGAGGAGACACTGAAGCTTTCTTT,CASSDGRWMGGDTEAFF
TRBJ1-1,-,-,12,TRBV12-3/TRBV12-4,TGTGCCAGCAGCCCGGACAGAGTTGAAGCTTTCTTT,CASSPDRVEAFF
TRBJ2-1,-,-,13,TRBV6-1,TGTGCCAGCAGCTGGTCTACACGGAATGAGCAGTTCTTC,CASSWSTRNEQFF
TRBJ1-2,-,-,16,TRBV7-9,TGTGCCTGCAGCTTAGCGGGGAAGGGGCCTGTCTATGGCTACACCTTC,CACSLAGKGPVYGYTF
TRBJ2-3,few,TRBD2,15,TRBV7-3,TGTGCCAGCAGCACAACTAGCGTCGGCACAGATACGCAGTATTTT,CASSTTSVGTDTQYF
TRBJ2-3,few,TRBD2,19,TRBV24-1,TGTGCCACCAGTGACCAGGGACTAGCGGGAGACACCGTCACAGATACGCAGTATTTT,CATSDQGLAGDTVTDTQYF
TRBJ1-1,once,-,15,TRBV19,TGTGCCAGTAGTATAGATCTCGCGGGCGGGGCCGAAGCTTTCTTT,CASSIDLAGGAEAFF
TRBJ1-1,few,-,13,TRBV7-9,TGTGCCAGCAGCTTGCCGGGTAGCTTTGAAGCTTTCTTT,CASSLPGSFEAFF
TRBJ2-1,few,TRBD2,16,TRBV7-8,TGTGCCAGCAGCTCGGGACTAGCGGGACGCCACAATGAGCAGTTCTTC,CASSSGLAGRHNEQFF